A single sample gave rise to the 26 T cell receptor beta chains below, sequenced in a study of T-cell reconstitution after alpha-beta-depleted transplantation in children. The library targeted TCRbeta and was prepared with unique molecular identifiers. TCRdb re-called the PCR reads with MiXCR, one entry per CDR3 protein. The sample lists about 120,000 distinct CDR3 sequences, approximately 10% occurring once. The sequencing used PBMCs, collected before TCRalphabeta/CD19-depleted stem cell transplant. Receptors originate from a boy younger than 10 with acute lymphoblastic leukemia, due to receive a stem cell transplant.

This clonotype appeared a few times. The chain carries TRBV5-1 and TRBJ1-5; a possible D gene is TRBD1 (5 bases). Germline CDR1 is SGHRS and CDR2 is YFSETQ. The CDR3 extends over 14 amino acids. Trimming removed 0 bases at V and 5 bases at J, with 9 bases between. CDR3 in amino acids: CASSLGGVDQPQHF. The CDR3 nucleotides are TGCGCCAGCAGCTTGGGAGGGGTGGATCAGCCCCAGCATTTT.

In the case of this clonotype: A read error may account for a junction end that differs from germline. The rearrangement uses TRBV7-7 and TRBJ2-1; perhaps TRBD1 as D (6 bases). The CDR3 spans 13 residues. In germline, CDR1 is SSHAT, CDR2 FNYEAQ (reference sequence). The CDR3 DNA is TGTGCTAGCAGCGTGAACAGGGCGGTTGAGCAGTTCTTC. Amino acid sequence: CASSVNRAVEQFF.

The sample holds a few counts of this clonotype. This chain links TRBV12-3 or TRBV12-4 with TRBJ2-1, with TRBD2 matching over 13 bases. The CDR3 loop spans 16 amino acids. V lost 6 bases to trimming and J lost 3 bases; unmatched junction nucleotides: 5. CDR3 coding DNA: TGTGCCAGCAGCCCTGGACTAGCGGGGGTCTACAATGAGCAGTTCTTC. Its protein is CASSPGLAGVYNEQFF.

This rearrangement joins TRBV4-1 to TRBJ2-1; TRBD2 matches 12 bases. CDR1 is MGHRA, CDR2 YSYEKL, per germline. The V segment lost 3 bases and the J segment 0 bases; nucleotides outside the gene matches: 12. The length of the CDR3 is 20 residues. The CDR3 reads CASSHATSGGGVGSYNEQFF. The CDR3 coding sequence is TGCGCCAGCAGCCACGCGACTAGCGGGGGAGGGGTTGGCTCCTACAATGAGCAGTTCTTC.

V gene TRBV7-9 combines with J gene TRBJ2-1; weak D call: TRBD2 (5 bases). The germline gives CDR1 SEHNR, CDR2 FQNEAQ (reference sequence). The CDR3 totals 13 residues. V lost 7 bases, J lost 8 bases, and 15 bases lay in between. As DNA, the CDR3 is TGTGCCAGCACCCATTTAGAGGGCGATGAGCAGTTCTTC. It codes for CASTHLEGDEQFF. Full variable domain (rest looked up from reference TRBV7-9 and TRBJ2-1): DTGVSQNPRHKITKRGQNVTFRCDPISEHNRLYWYRQTLGQGPEFLTYFQNEAQLEKSRLLSDRFSAERPKGSFSTLEIQRTEQGDSAMYLCASTHLEGDEQFFGPGTRLTVL.

This clonotype was detected ten times or more. V gene TRBV20-1 combines with J gene TRBJ2-4, with D maybe TRBD1 (6 bases). Trimming took off 8 bases at V and 0 bases at J, with 14 bases between the two ends. This CDR3 spans 14 amino acids. Germline V gene data show CDR1 as DFQATT and CDR2 as SNEGSKA (reference sequence). The CDR3 DNA is TGCAGTACCCTAGGACAGCTAGCCAAAAACATTCAGTACTTC. It is translated as CSTLGQLAKNIQYF.

Only a few counts were recorded for this clonotype. This chain connects TRBV5-8 to TRBJ1-2; D possibly corresponds to TRBD1 (5 bases). The CDR3 consists of 15 residues. V lost 4 bases and J 1 base, leaving 14 bases between the germline ends. Germline assignment: CDR1 SGHTS and CDR2 YDEGEE. CDR3 amino acids: CASSPGTLLNYGYTF. CDR3 in DNA: TGTGCCAGCAGCCCTGGGACTCTACTTAACTATGGCTACACCTTC.

On this clonotype: Compared with germline, one end of the junction differs, possibly owing to a read error. The V gene is TRBV5-1, the J gene TRBJ2-2; D may correspond to TRBD1 or TRBD2 (6 bases each). Per the germline V gene, CDR1 is SGHRS and CDR2 is YFSETQ. CDR3 size: 20 residues. This chain's CDR3 is CASSSGIGGPARSNTRELFF. CDR3 nucleotide sequence: TGCGCCAGCAGCTCGGGCATCGGGGGCCCTGCAAGATCGAACACCAGGGAGCTGTTTTTT.

This clonotype has only a few counts. The J gene is TRBJ2-1, the V gene TRBV7-8; TRBD2 agrees at 8 bases. Trimming at V came to 5 bases and at J to 8 bases, leaving 5 bases not matched to a gene. Germline values: CDR1 SGHVS, CDR2 FQNEAQ. The CDR3 length is 13 residues. In nucleotides, the CDR3 is TGTGCCAGCAGCCCGCGGGGGGCCGATGAGCAGTTCTTC. Translating gives CASSPRGADEQFF.

The chain employs TRBV6-1 and TRBJ1-5; 10 positions agree with TRBD1. The J segment lost 6 bases and the V segment lost 6 bases, leaving 11 bases of the junction unmatched. There are 16 residues in the CDR3. The germline gives CDR1 MNHNS, CDR2 SASEGT. CDR3 sequence: CASRGRDRGFRQPQHF. The CDR3 DNA reads TGTGCCAGCAGGGGCCGGGACAGGGGCTTTCGTCAGCCCCAGCATTTT.

The chain uses TRBV14 and TRBJ2-1; D might be TRBD1 or TRBD2, each matching 5 bases. Germline V gene sequence: CDR1 SGHDN, CDR2 FVKESK. The V end was cut by 1 base, the J end by 8 bases, with 15 bases between. CDR3 length: 15 residues. In DNA, the CDR3 is TGTGCCAGCAGCCAAGTGATGGGGCGAGGGGATGAGCAGTTCTTC. It is translated as CASSQVMGRGDEQFF.

This clonotype was counted many times. This sequence joins TRBV29-1 and TRBJ2-7; TRBD1 might be the D (6 bases). Trimming stripped 5 bases from V and 3 bases from J, with 11 bases between. Germline CDR1 and CDR2: SQVTM and ANQGSEA. The CDR3 is made up of 12 amino acids. This chain's CDR3 is CSVRGQNYEQYF. The CDR3 region has the DNA TGCAGCGTTCGGGGACAAAACTACGAGCAGTACTTC.

The sample holds many counts of this clonotype. The J gene is TRBJ2-7, the V gene TRBV5-1; weak D call: TRBD1 (6 bases). CDR3 length equals 15 residues. V was shortened by 0 bases and J by 4 bases, with 14 bases between the two germline ends. Germline-derived CDR1 and CDR2 are SGHRS and YFSETQ. The CDR3 sequence is CASSLEGGDAYEQYF. The CDR3, as DNA: TGCGCCAGCAGCTTGGAAGGGGGAGACGCATACGAGCAGTACTTC.

This clonotype was seen a few times. For the CDR3, the DNA is TGTGCCAGCAGTTTATCTTTCCGGACTGAAGCTTTCTTT. This codes for CASSLSFRTEAFF. This sequence joins TRBV27 and TRBJ1-1; D is ambiguous. The CDR3 runs 13 residues. Germline loops: CDR1 MNHEY, CDR2 SMNVEV (reference sequence). The V gene lost 0 bases and the J gene lost 5 bases, with 7 bases spanning the gap.

The sample holds many counts of this clonotype. The J gene is TRBJ2-1, the V gene TRBV20-1, with 12 bases that match TRBD2. The V and J ends lost 5 bases and 10 bases, in that order; junction bases with no gene match: 9. Germline V lookup: CDR1 DFQATT, CDR2 SNEGSKA (reference sequence). This CDR3 region has 14 residues. This CDR3 is CSAPTSGRKYEQFF. CDR3 DNA sequence: TGCAGTGCTCCGACTAGCGGGAGAAAATACGAGCAGTTCTTC.

This clonotype was picked up a small number of times. This chain joins TRBV11-2 and TRBJ2-4; D call uncertain. The CDR3 covers 13 residues. CDR1 and CDR2 from the germline V gene are SGHAT and FQNNGV. Deletions cut 3 bases from V and 3 bases from J, with 6 bases between. The CDR3 sequence is CASSFDIKNIQYF. CDR3 DNA sequence: TGTGCCAGCAGCTTTGACATCAAAAACATTCAGTACTTC.

This clonotype was picked up one time. At one boundary the junction diverges from the germline segment, which might be a read error. The CDR3 DNA sequence: TGTGCCAGCGGCTTGCTGACAGGATACGAGCAGTACTTC. Translating it yields CASGLLTGYEQYF. This sequence joins TRBV5-5 and TRBJ2-7; a weak D match, TRBD1 (6 bases). The CDR3 runs to 13 residues. Germline V gives CDR1 SGHKS, CDR2 YYEKEE (reference sequence).

The rearrangement joins TRBV20-1 to TRBJ1-4; D gene ambiguous. Trimming left V 3 bases short and J 7 bases short, with 12 bases between. CDR1 DFQATT and CDR2 SNEGSKA come from the germline V gene (reference sequence). This CDR3 has 13 amino acids. The CDR3 here is CSARITGGEKLFF. The CDR3 DNA sequence: TGCAGTGCTAGGATCACCGGTGGTGAAAAACTGTTTTTT.

This clonotype was counted ten times or more. The V gene is TRBV7-3, the J gene TRBJ2-7; TRBD1 matches at 10 bases. Germline V gene sequence: CDR1 SGHTA, CDR2 FQGTGA. The CDR3 has 18 residues. Losses at the gene ends were 5 bases for V and 7 bases for J; bases not matched to a gene: 20. Here the CDR3 DNA reads TGTGCCAGCAGCCTATCGCCCAACACCGGGACAGGGGCTGGTGAGCAGTACTTC. Residues: CASSLSPNTGTGAGEQYF. Drawing the rest from reference TRBV7-3 and TRBJ2-7, the complete variable domain is GAGVSQTPSNKVTEKGKYVELRCDPISGHTALYWYRQSLGQGPEFLIYFQGTGAADDSGLPNDRFFAVRPEGSVSTLKIQRTERGDSAVYLCASSLSPNTGTGAGEQYFGPGTRLTVT.

This clonotype was found a few times. CDR3 amino acids: CASSSGGQETQYF. The CDR3 DNA sequence: TGTGCCAGCAGTTCAGGGGGCCAAGAGACCCAGTACTTC. The chain employs TRBV12-3 or TRBV12-4 and TRBJ2-5; 7 bases line up with TRBD1. The CDR3 extends over 13 amino acids. V dropped 4 bases and J dropped 1; count of bases not matched to a gene: 0.

This clonotype appeared a few times. J is TRBJ2-1 and V is TRBV7-9; a possible D gene is TRBD2 (6 bases). This CDR3 spans 15 amino acids. V gave up 5 bases and J gave up 3 bases, with 14 bases separating them. The V gene's germline CDR1 is SEHNR and CDR2 FQNEAQ (reference sequence). The DNA for the CDR3 is TGTGCCAGCAGCCCAGAGTTGGGGGGCTACAATGAGCAGTTCTTC. Protein product: CASSPELGGYNEQFF.

This clonotype was seen a handful of times. The chain is built from TRBV5-1 and TRBJ2-7, with no clear D. The CDR3 runs to 13 residues. CDR1 SGHRS and CDR2 YFSETQ come from the germline V gene. V lost 1 base, J lost 3 bases, and 8 bases lay in between. CDR3 coding DNA: TGCGCCAGCAGCTTGAATCCCGGCTACGAGCAGTACTTC. It codes for CASSLNPGYEQYF.

The V call is TRBV20-1, the J call TRBJ2-7, with TRBD2 identical over 10 bases. Germline V gene sequence: CDR1 DFQATT, CDR2 SNEGSKA (reference sequence). This CDR3 is built from 13 residues. CDR3 sequence reads: CSKAGGPVYEQYF. The CDR3 nucleotides read TGCAGCAAAGCGGGAGGGCCGGTCTACGAGCAGTACTTC.

The sample holds many counts of this clonotype. This rearrangement joins TRBV20-1 to TRBJ2-1; 10 nucleotides agree with TRBD2. Unmatched junction bases numbered 2, after V lost 4 bases and J lost 8 bases. The CDR3 covers 12 residues. The germline V gene has CDR1 DFQATT and CDR2 SNEGSKA (reference sequence). CDR3 DNA: TGCAGTGCTATCGGACTAGCGGATGAGCAGTTCTTC. Translated, it gives CSAIGLADEQFF.

This clonotype turned up a few times. The CDR3 loop is CASSPPIMRGTGELFF. CDR3 nucleotide sequence: TGTGCCAGCTCACCACCGATAATGAGGGGCACCGGGGAGCTGTTTTTT. The rearrangement links TRBV18 to TRBJ2-2; either TRBD1 or TRBD2 may supply D (5 bases each). The CDR3 length is 16 residues. Trimming took off 0 bases at V and 4 bases at J, with 12 bases between the two ends. Germline V gene sequence: CDR1 KGHSH, CDR2 LQKENI.

This clonotype showed up many times. The chain carries TRBV5-4 and TRBJ2-3; D perhaps matches TRBD2 (5 bases). This CDR3 comprises 15 residues. Trimming removed 4 bases from V and 3 bases from J, with 15 bases in between. The V gene's germline CDR1 is SGHNT and CDR2 YYREEE (reference sequence). The CDR3 is CASSLWGEYTDTQYF. The CDR3 DNA reads as TGTGCCAGCAGCCTCTGGGGAGAGTATACAGATACGCAGTATTTT.